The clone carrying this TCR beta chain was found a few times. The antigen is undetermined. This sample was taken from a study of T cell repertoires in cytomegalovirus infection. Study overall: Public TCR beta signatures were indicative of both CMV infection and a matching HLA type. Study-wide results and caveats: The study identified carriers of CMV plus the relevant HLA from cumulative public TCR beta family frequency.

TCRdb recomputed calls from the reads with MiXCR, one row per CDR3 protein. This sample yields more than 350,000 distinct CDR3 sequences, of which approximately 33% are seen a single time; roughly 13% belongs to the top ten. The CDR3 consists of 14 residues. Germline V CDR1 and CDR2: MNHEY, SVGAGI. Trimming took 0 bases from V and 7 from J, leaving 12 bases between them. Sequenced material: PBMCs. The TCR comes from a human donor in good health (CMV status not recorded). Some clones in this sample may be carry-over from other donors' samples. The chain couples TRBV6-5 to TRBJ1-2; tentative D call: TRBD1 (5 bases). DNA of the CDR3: TGTGCCAGCAGTTACTCAGGGGCCGGAGGTGGCTACACCTTC. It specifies CASSYSGAGGGYTF.